The 13 T cell receptor beta chains in this list originate from one sample, sequenced in a study of blood T cell repertoires in COVID-19. The repertoire was sequenced with immunoSEQ multiplex PCR; TCRdb's copy has only in-frame clones and lacks some. This table has 89,000 or so clones, roughly 86% appearing once. The sample comprised peripheral blood. The receptors here all came from a man between 45 and 60 years old with active COVID-19.

This chain connects TRBV28 to TRBJ1-1; D not certain. The CDR3 extends over 13 amino acids. Between the trimmed V and J ends, which lost 1 base and 0 bases, there was a span of 3 bases. Germline loops: CDR1 MDHEN, CDR2 SYDVKM. CDR3 nucleotide sequence: TGTGCCAGCAGTTTATCTCTGAACACTGAAGCTTTCTTT. This sequence encodes CASSLSLNTEAFF.

This clone was counted between two and nine times. The chain links TRBV2 to TRBJ2-2, with 8 bases identical to TRBD2. Germline V lookup: CDR1 SNHLY, CDR2 FYNNEI. This CDR3 is 15 amino acids long. V trimming: 3 bases; J trimming: 6 bases; junction bases outside the gene matches: 6. CDR3 in amino acids: CASSEFSGDSGELFF. The CDR3 DNA follows: TGTGCCAGCAGTGAGTTTAGCGGGGATTCCGGGGAGCTGTTTTTT.

The V and J genes are TRBV14 and TRBJ1-2; the match to TRBD1 covers 7 bases. Germline CDR1 and CDR2: SGHDN and FVKESK. The CDR3 runs to 16 residues. Unmatched junction bases numbered 12, after V lost 1 base and J lost 7 bases. CDR3 nucleotide sequence: TGTGCCAGCAGCCAAGTCTATGCGGTCAGGGGGTTTGGCTACACCTTC. It specifies CASSQVYAVRGFGYTF.

The chain links TRBV28 to TRBJ1-5, with 8 bases identical to TRBD1. V was pared by 4 bases and J by 5 bases, with 4 bases of the junction left unmatched. The germline CDR1 and CDR2 sequences are MDHEN and SYDVKM. The CDR3 runs to 14 residues. CDR3 DNA: TGTGCCAGCAGTTCCGACAGGGGACATCAGCCCCAGCATTTT. It yields the protein CASSSDRGHQPQHF.

This chain connects TRBV7-2 to TRBJ1-2, with 10 bases identical to TRBD1. The V and J ends lost 5 bases and 4 bases, in that order; junction bases with no gene match: 4. The V gene's germline CDR1 is SGHTA and CDR2 FQGNSA. This CDR3 spans 14 amino acids. The CDR3: CASSPTGGGYGYTF. CDR3 bases: TGTGCCAGCAGCCCGACAGGGGGCGGCTATGGCTACACCTTC.

The chain is built from TRBV7-2 and TRBJ2-2; perhaps TRBD2 as D (5 bases). Germline assignment: CDR1 SGHTA and CDR2 FQGNSA. The CDR3 is made up of 15 amino acids. The V end was cut by 4 bases, the J end by 5 bases, with 14 bases between. This CDR3 is CASSSLALETGELFF. The CDR3 region has the DNA TGTGCCAGCAGCTCCCTAGCCCTCGAGACCGGGGAGCTGTTTTTT.

The rearrangement links TRBV28 to TRBJ1-1, with D maybe TRBD1 (6 bases). The CDR3 has 12 amino acids. The V end was cut by 5 bases, the J end by 6 bases, with 10 bases between. Germline V gene sequence: CDR1 MDHEN, CDR2 SYDVKM. As DNA, the CDR3 is TGTGCCAGCAGTCGCTGGACAGCTGAAGCTTTCTTT. This codes for CASSRWTAEAFF. The whole variable domain, remainder taken from reference TRBV28 and TRBJ1-1, is DVKVTQSSRYLVKRTGEKVFLECVQDMDHENMFWYRQDPGLGLRLIYFSYDVKMKEKGDIPEGYSVSREKKERFSLILESASTNQTSMYLCASSRWTAEAFFGQGTRLTVV.

V and J are TRBV18 and TRBJ1-1; 8 nucleotides align to TRBD1. The CDR3 sequence is 15 residues long. Looked up from germline, CDR1 is KGHSH and CDR2 is LQKENI. V gave up 5 bases and J gave up 5 bases; unmatched junction bases: 10. The CDR3 sequence is CASSEGAGGNTEAFF. The CDR3 region has the DNA TGTGCCAGCTCAGAAGGGGCAGGGGGCAATACTGAAGCTTTCTTT. The complete variable domain, with remaining parts taken from reference TRBV18 and TRBJ1-1, reads NAGVMQNPRHLVRRRGQEARLRCSPMKGHSHVYWYRQLPEEGLKFMVYLQKENIIDESGMPKERFSAEFPKEGPSILRIQQVVRGDSAAYFCASSEGAGGNTEAFFGQGTRLTVV.

This chain joins TRBV6-5 and TRBJ1-2; 8 bases are shared with TRBD1. V was clipped by 5 bases and J by 8 bases; unmatched bases: 13. The CDR3 sequence is 15 residues long. Germline V gene sequence: CDR1 MNHEY, CDR2 SVGAGI. CDR3 region: CASSTYGQGRRGYTF. The CDR3 DNA is TGTGCCAGCAGTACCTACGGACAGGGTAGGCGGGGCTACACCTTC.

This chain joins TRBV7-3 and TRBJ2-1; TRBD2 matches 10 bases. The junction had 5 bases not matched to a gene; V was cut back by 2 bases and J by 7 bases. The CDR3 is 15 amino acids. Germline assignment: CDR1 SGHTA and CDR2 FQGTGA. The DNA for the CDR3 is TGTGCCAGCAGCTTAGGAGCGGGAGGGTTGAATGAGCAGTTCTTC. It codes for CASSLGAGGLNEQFF.

This chain links TRBV10-3 with TRBJ1-6, with D possibly matching TRBD1 (5 bases). Trimming pared 4 bases from V and 6 bases from J, leaving 7 bases between. This CDR3 region has 13 residues. Germline lookup yields CDR1 ENHRY and CDR2 SYGVKD. This chain's CDR3 is CAISGQTNSPLHF. The CDR3 DNA reads as TGTGCCATCAGTGGACAGACTAATTCACCCCTCCACTTT.

The chain links TRBV24-1 to TRBJ2-5, with D possibly being TRBD2 (5 bases). This CDR3 region has 16 residues. Germline V gene lookup returns CDR1 KGHDR and CDR2 SFDVKD. V lost 4 bases, J lost 5 bases, and 19 bases lay in between. The CDR3 coding sequence is TGTGCCACCAGTGAAGCGATTGGCGCGGGCTCGGAGACCCAGTACTTC. It translates to CATSEAIGAGSETQYF.

V is TRBV6-2 or TRBV6-3 and J is TRBJ1-1, with 9 nucleotides matching TRBD1. From germline, CDR1 is MNHEY and CDR2 SVGEGT. The CDR3 is 13 amino acids. V lost 0 bases to trimming and J lost 11 bases; unmatched junction nucleotides: 4. As DNA, the CDR3 is TGTGCCAGCAGTTACTCGGGGACAGGGAGGGCTTTCTTT. Encoded protein: CASSYSGTGRAFF.